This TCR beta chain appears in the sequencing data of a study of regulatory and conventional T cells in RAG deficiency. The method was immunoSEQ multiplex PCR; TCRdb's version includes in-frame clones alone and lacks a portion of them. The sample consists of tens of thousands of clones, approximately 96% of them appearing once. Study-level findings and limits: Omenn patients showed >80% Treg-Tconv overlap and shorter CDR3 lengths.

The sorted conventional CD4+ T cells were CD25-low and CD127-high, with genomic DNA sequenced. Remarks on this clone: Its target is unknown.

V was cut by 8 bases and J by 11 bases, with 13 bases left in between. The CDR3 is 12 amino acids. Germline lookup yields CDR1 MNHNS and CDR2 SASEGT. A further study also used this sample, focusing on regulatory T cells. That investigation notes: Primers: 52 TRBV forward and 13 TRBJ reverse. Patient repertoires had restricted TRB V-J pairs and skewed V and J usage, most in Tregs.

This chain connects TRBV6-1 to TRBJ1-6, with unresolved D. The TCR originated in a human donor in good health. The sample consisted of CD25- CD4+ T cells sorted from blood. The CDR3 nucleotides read TGTGCCAGCCTGGAGGTTAGGCCACCCCTCCACTTT. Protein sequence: CASLEVRPPLHF.